The next 11 T cell receptor beta chains were all read from a single sample in a study of CD8 T cells in Susac syndrome. Random-hexamer reverse transcription was applied to about 0.45 to 1 ug RNA. TCRdb called the immunoSEQ multiplex PCR reads again in MiXCR, with one record for every CDR3 protein. The table has approximately 170,000 distinct CDR3 sequences, under 95% seen once. Sequenced input: CD4+ T cells from PBMCs. All receptors come from a human donor in good health.

The chain employs TRBV29-1 and TRBJ1-4; perhaps TRBD1 as D (6 bases). CDR3 length: 15 residues. CDR1 is SQVTM and CDR2 is ANQGSEA in the germline V gene. V lost 4 bases, J lost 2 bases, and 14 bases lay in between. In nucleotides, the CDR3 is TGCAGCGTTGTACAGGGTCTAAGCACTAATGAAAAACTGTTTTTT. Translated, it gives CSVVQGLSTNEKLFF.

V is TRBV18 and J is TRBJ1-1; 7 bases agree with TRBD1. Per the germline V gene, CDR1 is KGHSH and CDR2 is LQKENI. V was pared by 1 base and J by 7 bases, with 6 bases of the junction left unmatched. The CDR3 covers 14 residues. The CDR3 DNA sequence: TGTGCCAGCTCACCACTCGGGACAGCGTTTGAAGCTTTCTTT. This encodes CASSPLGTAFEAFF.

This rearrangement joins TRBV20-1 to TRBJ2-7; TRBD1 or TRBD2 may be the D gene (5 bases each). Germline lookup yields CDR1 DFQATT and CDR2 SNEGSKA (reference sequence). The CDR3 extends over 17 amino acids. Deletions cut 0 bases from V and 3 bases from J, with 21 bases between. The CDR3 loop is CSARDPLRLGEIYEQYF. The CDR3 DNA reads TGCAGTGCTAGAGATCCTCTTCGGTTGGGGGAGATCTACGAGCAGTACTTC.

This chain uses TRBV30 with TRBJ1-6; D gene ambiguous. The germline V and J ends were trimmed by 0 bases and 7 bases, with 7 bases remaining between them. This CDR3 region has 13 residues. CDR1 is GTSNPN and CDR2 is SVGIG in the germline V gene (reference sequence). The CDR3 sequence is CAWSVWLNSPLHF. The CDR3 DNA reads as TGTGCCTGGAGTGTTTGGTTGAATTCACCCCTCCACTTT.

The chain combines TRBV12-3 or TRBV12-4 with TRBJ1-2, with 9 bases aligning to TRBD1. The CDR3 sequence is 15 residues long. With V trimmed by 2 bases and J by 8 bases, 9 bases remained unmatched. The CDR3 nucleotides read TGTGCCAGCAGTTTATGGCGGGACAGGGTCGGCGGCTACACCTTC. Residues: CASSLWRDRVGGYTF.

The chain uses TRBV18 and TRBJ2-6; 7 bases match TRBD1. The CDR3 length is 17 residues. CDR1 and CDR2 (germline): KGHSH, LQKENI. The V gene end was trimmed by 4 bases and the J gene end by 2 bases; junction bases not matched to a gene: 8. This CDR3 reads CASSQAITGAGANVLTF. The CDR3 DNA follows: TGTGCCAGCTCACAAGCAATTACAGGGGCTGGGGCCAACGTCCTGACTTTC.

The V call is TRBV28, the J call TRBJ2-2; D is uncertain. Per the germline V gene, CDR1 is MDHEN and CDR2 is SYDVKM. V shed 3 bases and J shed 8 bases, with 4 bases lying between them. This CDR3 contains 11 residues. CDR3 nucleotide sequence: TGTGCCAGCAGTTTCCGTGGGGAGCTGTTTTTT. Protein sequence: CASSFRGELFF.

The chain has TRBV2 and TRBJ1-1, with a tentative D call TRBD1 (5 bases). There are 14 residues in the CDR3. Between the trimmed V and J ends, which lost 6 bases and 1 base, there was a span of 12 bases. In germline, CDR1 is SNHLY, CDR2 FYNNEI. CDR3 region: CASSYQGGNTEAFF. The CDR3, as DNA: TGTGCCAGCAGCTATCAGGGAGGGAACACTGAAGCTTTCTTT.

This sequence joins TRBV9 and TRBJ2-5; the D gene is possibly TRBD2 (6 bases). The CDR3 runs 13 residues. Per the germline V gene, CDR1 is SGDLS and CDR2 is YYNGEE. The V gene lost 4 bases and the J gene lost 3 bases, with 10 bases spanning the gap. The chain's CDR3 is CASSNGGEETQYF. The DNA for the CDR3 is TGTGCCAGCAGCAACGGAGGGGAAGAGACCCAGTACTTC.

This chain uses TRBV5-4 with TRBJ2-5; the D gene is possibly TRBD2 (5 bases). The germline V gene encodes CDR1 SGHNT and CDR2 YYREEE (reference sequence). This CDR3 comprises 14 residues. V was shortened by 3 bases and J by 5 bases, with 14 bases between the two germline ends. In DNA form, the CDR3 reads TGTGCCAGCAGCTCCCCAGGAGGTCGGGAGACCCAGTACTTC. This codes for CASSSPGGRETQYF.

The J gene is TRBJ1-1, the V gene TRBV2; a weak D match, TRBD1 (6 bases). Trimming removed 5 bases from V and 0 bases from J, with 10 bases in between. CDR1 is SNHLY, CDR2 FYNNEI, per germline. The CDR3 length is 14 residues. CDR3 protein: CASSRQVMNTEAFF. CDR3 DNA sequence: TGTGCCAGCAGTCGACAGGTGATGAACACTGAAGCTTTCTTT. The complete variable domain, with remaining parts taken from reference TRBV2 and TRBJ1-1, reads EPEVTQTPSHQVTQMGQEVILRCVPISNHLYFYWYRQILGQKVEFLVSFYNNEISEKSEIFDDQFSVERPDGSNFTLKIRSTKLEDSAMYFCASSRQVMNTEAFFGQGTRLTVV.